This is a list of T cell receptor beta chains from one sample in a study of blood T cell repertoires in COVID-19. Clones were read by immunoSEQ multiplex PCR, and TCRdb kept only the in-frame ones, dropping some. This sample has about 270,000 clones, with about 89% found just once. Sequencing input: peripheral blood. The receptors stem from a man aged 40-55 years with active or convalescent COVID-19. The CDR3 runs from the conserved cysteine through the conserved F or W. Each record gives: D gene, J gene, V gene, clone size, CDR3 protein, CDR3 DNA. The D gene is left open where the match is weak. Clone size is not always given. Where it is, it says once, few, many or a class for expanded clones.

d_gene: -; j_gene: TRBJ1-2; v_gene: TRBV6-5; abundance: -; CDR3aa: CASSYMADYGYTF; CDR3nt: TGTGCCAGCAGTTACATGGCCGACTATGGCTACACCTTC
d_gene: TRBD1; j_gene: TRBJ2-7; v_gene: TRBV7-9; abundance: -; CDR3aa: CASSNGGQGYYEQYF; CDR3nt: TGTGCCAGCAGCAATGGGGGACAGGGCTACTACGAGCAGTACTTC
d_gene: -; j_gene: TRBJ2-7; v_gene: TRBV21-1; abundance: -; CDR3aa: CASIPGKYF; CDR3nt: TGTGCCAGCATCCCAGGGAAGTACTTC
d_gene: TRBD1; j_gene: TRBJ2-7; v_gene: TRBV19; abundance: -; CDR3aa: CASSIEDRVSYEQYF; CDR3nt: TGTGCCAGTAGTATTGAGGACAGGGTTTCCTACGAGCAGTACTTC
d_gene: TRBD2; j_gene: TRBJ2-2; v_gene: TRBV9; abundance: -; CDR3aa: CASSVGPSGRGGGELFF; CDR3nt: TGTGCCAGCAGCGTGGGCCCTAGCGGGAGAGGGGGCGGGGAGCTGTTTTTT
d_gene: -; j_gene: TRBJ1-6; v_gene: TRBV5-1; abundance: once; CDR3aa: CASSSEAPEYSPLHF; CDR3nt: TGCGCCAGCAGCTCTGAGGCGCCGGAGTATTCACCCCTCCACTTT
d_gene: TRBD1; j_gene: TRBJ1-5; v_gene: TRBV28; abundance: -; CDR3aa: CASSETGGFQPQHF; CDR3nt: TGTGCCAGCAGCGAGACAGGGGGGTTTCAGCCCCAGCATTTT
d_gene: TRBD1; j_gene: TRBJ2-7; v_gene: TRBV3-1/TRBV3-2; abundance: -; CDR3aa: CASSQTGGYEQYF; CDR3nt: TGTGCCAGCAGCCAGACAGGGGGCTACGAGCAGTACTTC
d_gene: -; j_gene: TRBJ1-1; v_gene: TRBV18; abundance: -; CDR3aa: CASSTDGSRNTEAFF; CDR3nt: TGTGCCAGCTCAACCGACGGGAGCAGGAACACTGAAGCTTTCTTT
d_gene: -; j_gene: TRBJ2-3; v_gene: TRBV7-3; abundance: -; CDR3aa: CASSRWGGTDTQYF; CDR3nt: TGTGCCAGCAGCCGCTGGGGGGGCACAGATACGCAGTATTTT
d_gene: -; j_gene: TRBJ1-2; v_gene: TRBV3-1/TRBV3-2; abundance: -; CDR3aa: CASSQESNRSVNYGYTF; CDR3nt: TGTGCCAGCAGCCAAGAGAGTAACAGATCAGTTAACTATGGCTACACCTTC
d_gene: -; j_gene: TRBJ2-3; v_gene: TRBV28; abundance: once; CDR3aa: CASSWSGAGTDTQYF; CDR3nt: TGTGCCAGCAGTTGGAGCGGAGCGGGCACAGATACGCAGTATTTT
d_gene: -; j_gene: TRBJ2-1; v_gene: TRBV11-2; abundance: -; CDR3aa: CASSKVPGGQNEQFF; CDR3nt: TGTGCCAGCAGCAAAGTCCCCGGGGGGCAAAATGAGCAGTTCTTC
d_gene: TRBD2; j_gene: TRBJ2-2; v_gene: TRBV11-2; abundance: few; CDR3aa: CASSVLAGGLNTGELFF; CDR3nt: TGTGCCAGCAGCGTACTAGCGGGGGGGCTCAACACCGGGGAGCTGTTTTTT
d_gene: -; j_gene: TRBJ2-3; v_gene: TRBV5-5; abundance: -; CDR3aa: CASSVVGDSDTQYF; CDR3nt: TGTGCCAGCAGCGTCGTTGGGGACTCAGATACGCAGTATTTT
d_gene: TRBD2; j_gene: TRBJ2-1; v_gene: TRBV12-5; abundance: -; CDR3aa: CASGFGTSSYNEQFF; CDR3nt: TGTGCTAGTGGTTTCGGGACTAGCTCCTACAATGAGCAGTTCTTC
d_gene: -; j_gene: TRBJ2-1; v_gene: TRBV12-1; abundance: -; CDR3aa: CASSLGHTEQFF; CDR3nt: TGTGCCAGCAGCCTGGGACATACCGAGCAGTTCTTC
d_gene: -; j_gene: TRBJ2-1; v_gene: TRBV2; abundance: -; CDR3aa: CASLTSSYNEQFF; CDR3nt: TGTGCCAGCCTGACTAGCTCCTACAATGAGCAGTTCTTC
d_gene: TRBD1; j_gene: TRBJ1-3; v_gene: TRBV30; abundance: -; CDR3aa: CACRTGTGYPLSGNTIYF; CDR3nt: TGTGCCTGCAGAACCGGGACAGGGTACCCTCTCTCTGGAAACACCATATATTTT
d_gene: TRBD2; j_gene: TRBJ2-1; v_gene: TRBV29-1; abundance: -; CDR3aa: CSVEGGDYNEQFF; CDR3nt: TGCAGCGTTGAGGGGGGGGACTACAATGAGCAGTTCTTC
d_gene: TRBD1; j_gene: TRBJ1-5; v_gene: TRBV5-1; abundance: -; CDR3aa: CASSPTGTGNQPQHF; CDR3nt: TGCGCCAGCAGCCCGACCGGGACAGGCAATCAGCCCCAGCATTTT
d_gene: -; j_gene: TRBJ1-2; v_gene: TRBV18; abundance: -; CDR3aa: CASSPTDRTLGTF; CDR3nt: TGTGCCAGCTCACCAACCGACAGGACCCTTGGCACCTTC
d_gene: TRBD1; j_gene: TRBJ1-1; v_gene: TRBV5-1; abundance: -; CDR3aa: CASSWGTENTEAFF; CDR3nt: TGCGCCAGCAGCTGGGGGACAGAGAACACTGAAGCTTTCTTT
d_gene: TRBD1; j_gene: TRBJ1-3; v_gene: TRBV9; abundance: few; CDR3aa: CASSGQGATPGNTIYF; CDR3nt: TGTGCCAGCAGCGGACAGGGGGCGACCCCTGGAAACACCATATATTTT
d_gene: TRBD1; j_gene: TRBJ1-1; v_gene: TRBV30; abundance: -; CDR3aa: CAWERGQGAFMNTEAFF; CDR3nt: TGTGCCTGGGAGCGGGGACAGGGGGCTTTCATGAACACTGAAGCTTTCTTT
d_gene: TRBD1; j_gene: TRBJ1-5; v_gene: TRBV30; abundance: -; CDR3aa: CAWSEGTVSNQPQHF; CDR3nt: TGTGCCTGGAGCGAGGGGACAGTTAGCAATCAGCCCCAGCATTTT
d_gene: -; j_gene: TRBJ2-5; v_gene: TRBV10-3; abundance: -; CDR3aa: CAITEGVGETQYF; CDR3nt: TGTGCCATCACCGAGGGAGTAGGTGAGACCCAGTACTTC
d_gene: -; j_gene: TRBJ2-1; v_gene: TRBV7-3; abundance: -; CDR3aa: CASSLLGRNEQFF; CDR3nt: TGTGCCAGCAGCTTATTGGGCCGCAATGAGCAGTTCTTC
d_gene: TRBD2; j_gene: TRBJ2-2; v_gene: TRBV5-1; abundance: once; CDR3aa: CASSQRGRLAGAGELFF; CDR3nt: TGCGCCAGCAGCCAACGCGGCAGACTAGCGGGAGCCGGGGAGCTGTTTTTT
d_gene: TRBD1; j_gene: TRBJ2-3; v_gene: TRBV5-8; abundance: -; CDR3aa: CASSLTGQSTDTQYF; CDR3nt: TGTGCCAGCAGCTTGACGGGACAGTCCACAGATACGCAGTATTTT
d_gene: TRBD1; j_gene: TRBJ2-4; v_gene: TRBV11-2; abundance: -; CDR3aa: CASSLGGTGRFLAKNIQYF; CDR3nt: TGTGCCAGCAGCTTAGGCGGGACAGGGAGATTTTTAGCCAAAAACATTCAGTACTTC
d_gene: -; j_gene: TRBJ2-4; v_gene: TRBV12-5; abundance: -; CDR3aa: CASGPNFPAKNIQYF; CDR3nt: TGTGCTAGTGGTCCAAACTTCCCGGCCAAAAACATTCAGTACTTC
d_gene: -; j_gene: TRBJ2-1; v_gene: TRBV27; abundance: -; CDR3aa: CASSLVRTDLYNEQFF; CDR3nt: TGTGCCAGCAGTTTAGTTCGGACAGACCTCTACAATGAGCAGTTCTTC
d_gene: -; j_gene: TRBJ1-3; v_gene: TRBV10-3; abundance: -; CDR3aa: CAISVGGNTIYF; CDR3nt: TGTGCCATCAGTGTCGGGGGAAACACCATATATTTT
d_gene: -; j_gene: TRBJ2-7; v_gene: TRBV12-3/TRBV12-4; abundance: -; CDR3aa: CASSRDTYEQYF; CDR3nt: TGTGCCAGCAGCCGCGATACCTACGAGCAGTACTTC
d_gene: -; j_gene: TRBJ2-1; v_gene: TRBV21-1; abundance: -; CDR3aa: CASSLKVWDRFYEQFF; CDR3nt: TGTGCCAGCAGCTTAAAGGTGTGGGACAGATTCTATGAGCAGTTCTTC
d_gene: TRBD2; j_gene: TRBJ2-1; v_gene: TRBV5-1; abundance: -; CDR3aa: CASSSRLAGAQREQFF; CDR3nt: TGCGCCAGCAGCTCGAGACTAGCGGGGGCCCAAAGGGAGCAGTTCTTC
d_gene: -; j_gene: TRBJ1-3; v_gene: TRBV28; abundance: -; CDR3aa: CASNQRAGGNTIYF; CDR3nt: TGTGCCAGCAACCAGAGGGCAGGAGGAAACACCATATATTTT
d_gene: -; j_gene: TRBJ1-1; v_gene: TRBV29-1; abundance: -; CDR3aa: CSVRAGPNTEAFF; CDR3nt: TGCAGCGTGAGGGCCGGCCCAAACACTGAAGCTTTCTTT
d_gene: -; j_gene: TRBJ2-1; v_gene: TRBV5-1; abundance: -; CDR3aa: CASSQGGVDDEQFF; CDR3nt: TGCGCCAGCAGCCAAGGGGGGGTCGATGATGAGCAGTTCTTC
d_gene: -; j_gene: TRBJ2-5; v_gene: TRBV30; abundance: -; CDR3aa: CAWSVGSSGETQYF; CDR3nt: TGTGCCTGGAGTGTCGGTTCCTCGGGAGAGACCCAGTACTTC
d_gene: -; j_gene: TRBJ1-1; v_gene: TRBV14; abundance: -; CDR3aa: CASSPMGGEAFF; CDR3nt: TGTGCCAGCAGCCCTATGGGAGGAGAAGCTTTCTTT
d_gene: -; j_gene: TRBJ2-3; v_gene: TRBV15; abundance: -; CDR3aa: CATSFRGDTQYF; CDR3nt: TGTGCCACCAGCTTCCGGGGGGATACGCAGTATTTT
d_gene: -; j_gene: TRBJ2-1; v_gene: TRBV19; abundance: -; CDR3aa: CASTEQALYNEQFF; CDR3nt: TGTGCCAGTACAGAGCAGGCTTTGTACAATGAGCAGTTCTTC
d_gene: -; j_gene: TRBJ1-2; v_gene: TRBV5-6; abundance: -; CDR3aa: CASSPNLQGGYGYTF; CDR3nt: TGTGCCAGCAGCCCTAATTTACAGGGTGGATATGGCTACACCTTC